This is a list of T cell receptor beta chains from one sample in a study of OX40 agonist ivuxolimab in advanced cancers. Assay used: immunoSEQ multiplex PCR; TCRdb lists only in-frame clones, some missing. The table has 50,000 to 60,000 clones, about nine tenths seen once; the top ten hold about 5%. This specimen consisted of CD4+ or CD8+ T cells sorted from blood, obtained in a trial of the OX40 agonist ivuxolimab. The receptors come from an adult with an advanced solid tumor such as melanoma, head and neck, liver or kidney cancer. Both conserved end residues are part of each CDR3. D genes are given only for firm matches. Clone sizes are given selectively: once, few, many, or a class where the clone is expanded.

D: NA; J: TRBJ1-1; length: 18; V: TRBV15; size: NA; CDR3: CATSRDKADGQWDTEAFF; DNA: TGTGCCACCAGCAGAGATAAGGCTGACGGACAGTGGGACACTGAAGCTTTCTTT
D: NA; J: TRBJ1-3; length: 13; V: TRBV6-1; size: NA; CDR3: CASSEASRNTIYF; DNA: TGTGCCAGCAGTGAGGCCTCCAGAAACACCATATATTTT
D: NA; J: TRBJ2-7; length: 14; V: TRBV27; size: NA; CDR3: CASSPTRLVYEQYF; DNA: TGTGCCAGCAGTCCCACCCGACTAGTTTACGAGCAGTACTTC
D: TRBD2; J: TRBJ2-3; length: 15; V: TRBV29-1; size: NA; CDR3: CSVVLAGGSTDTQYF; DNA: TGCAGCGTTGTTCTAGCGGGGGGAAGCACAGATACGCAGTATTTT
D: NA; J: TRBJ1-1; length: 13; V: TRBV6-4; size: NA; CDR3: CASSETWNTEAFF; DNA: TGTGCCAGCAGTGAGACCTGGAACACTGAAGCTTTCTTT
D: NA; J: TRBJ2-3; length: 16; V: TRBV18; size: NA; CDR3: CASSPKQGFSTDTQYF; DNA: TGTGCCAGCTCACCGAAACAGGGATTCAGCACAGATACGCAGTATTTT
D: NA; J: TRBJ2-1; length: 16; V: TRBV5-1; size: NA; CDR3: CASSPYRSPGGNKQFF; DNA: TGCGCCAGCAGCCCTTATCGGTCCCCGGGGGGCAATAAGCAGTTCTTC
D: NA; J: TRBJ1-1; length: 14; V: TRBV6-1; size: NA; CDR3: CASAGPRRGTEAFF; DNA: TGTGCCAGCGCCGGTCCACGACGGGGGACTGAAGCTTTCTTT
D: NA; J: TRBJ2-4; length: 13; V: TRBV29-1; size: NA; CDR3: CSVGGPRTYIQYF; DNA: TGCAGCGTTGGGGGACCCCGGACCTACATTCAGTACTTC
D: NA; J: TRBJ2-7; length: 13; V: TRBV7-3; size: NA; CDR3: CASSSGTEYEQYF; DNA: TGTGCCAGCAGCTCCGGGACGGAATACGAGCAGTACTTC
D: NA; J: TRBJ2-2; length: 16; V: TRBV18; size: NA; CDR3: CASSPARGSNTGELFF; DNA: TGTGCCAGCTCACCGGCAAGGGGATCGAACACCGGGGAGCTGTTTTTT
D: TRBD2; J: TRBJ2-5; length: 14; V: TRBV7-2; size: NA; CDR3: CASSPSGIQETQYF; DNA: TGTGCCAGCAGCCCCAGCGGGATCCAAGAGACCCAGTACTTC
D: NA; J: TRBJ1-1; length: 13; V: TRBV7-9; size: NA; CDR3: CASSPTTNTEAFF; DNA: TGTGCCAGCAGCCCAACAACGAACACTGAAGCTTTCTTT
D: TRBD2; J: TRBJ2-3; length: 16; V: TRBV4-1; size: NA; CDR3: CASSQDTSGGTDTQYF; DNA: TGCGCCAGCAGCCAAGACACTAGCGGGGGCACAGATACGCAGTATTTT
D: TRBD1; J: TRBJ1-4; length: 16; V: TRBV6-1; size: NA; CDR3: CASSVDPGGYGEKLFF; DNA: TGTGCCAGCAGTGTAGATCCAGGGGGCTATGGAGAAAAACTGTTTTTT
D: NA; J: TRBJ2-4; length: 18; V: TRBV23-1; size: NA; CDR3: CASNRGRGFRLAKNIQYF; DNA: TGCGCCAGCAACCGGGGGAGGGGGTTCCGGTTAGCCAAAAACATTCAGTACTTC
D: NA; J: TRBJ1-4; length: 15; V: TRBV18; size: NA; CDR3: CASSPPSQANEKLFF; DNA: TGTGCCAGCTCACCACCGTCCCAGGCGAATGAAAAACTGTTTTTT
D: NA; J: TRBJ2-3; length: 15; V: TRBV19; size: NA; CDR3: CASSMGGLATDTQYF; DNA: TGTGCCAGTAGTATGGGGGGGCTGGCCACAGATACGCAGTATTTT
D: NA; J: TRBJ1-2; length: 13; V: TRBV7-9; size: NA; CDR3: CASSLLANYGYTF; DNA: TGTGCCAGCAGCTTACTAGCCAACTATGGCTACACCTTC
D: NA; J: TRBJ1-1; length: 12; V: TRBV27; size: NA; CDR3: CASSIQTGEAFF; DNA: TGTGCCAGCAGTATCCAAACGGGTGAAGCTTTCTTT
D: NA; J: TRBJ1-2; length: 14; V: TRBV7-2; size: NA; CDR3: CASSLHGQTYGYTF; DNA: TGTGCCAGCAGCTTACACGGACAGACCTATGGCTACACCTTC
D: TRBD1; J: TRBJ1-2; length: 15; V: TRBV29-1; size: NA; CDR3: CSVEEDRARHYGYTF; DNA: TGCAGCGTTGAAGAGGACAGGGCGCGACACTATGGCTACACCTTC
D: TRBD1; J: TRBJ1-1; length: 16; V: TRBV18; size: NA; CDR3: CASSPRETGGGTEAFF; DNA: TGTGCCAGCTCACCACGAGAGACAGGGGGTGGAACTGAAGCTTTCTTT
D: NA; J: TRBJ2-4; length: 11; V: TRBV20-1; size: few; CDR3: CSARDLHIQYF; DNA: TGCAGTGCTAGAGATCTCCACATTCAGTACTTC
D: NA; J: TRBJ2-7; length: 11; V: TRBV20-1; size: NA; CDR3: CSARGTYEQYF; DNA: TGCAGTGCTAGGGGCACTTACGAGCAGTACTTC
D: NA; J: TRBJ1-5; length: 22; V: TRBV28; size: once; CDR3: CASSLLTLDPKRLVYSNQPQHF; DNA: TGTGCCAGCAGTTTATTAACTCTGGACCCAAAGCGGCTAGTTTATAGCAATCAGCCCCAGCATTTT
D: NA; J: TRBJ2-5; length: 14; V: TRBV6-5; size: NA; CDR3: CASTPSGFGETQYF; DNA: TGTGCCAGCACTCCTTCCGGGTTCGGAGAGACCCAGTACTTC
D: NA; J: TRBJ1-2; length: 14; V: TRBV29-1; size: NA; CDR3: CSVGGRAGDYGYTF; DNA: TGCAGCGTTGGGGGTCGGGCAGGGGACTATGGCTACACCTTC
D: NA; J: TRBJ2-5; length: 13; V: TRBV4-1; size: NA; CDR3: CASRPQGQETQYF; DNA: TGCGCCAGCAGACCACAGGGCCAAGAGACCCAGTACTTC
D: NA; J: TRBJ1-5; length: 15; V: TRBV7-8; size: few; CDR3: CASSRQAWSNQPQHF; DNA: TGTGCCAGCAGCCGTCAGGCATGGAGCAATCAGCCCCAGCATTTT
D: TRBD1; J: TRBJ2-7; length: 14; V: TRBV10-3; size: NA; CDR3: CAISALTGSNEQYF; DNA: TGTGCCATCAGTGCTCTGACAGGGAGCAACGAGCAGTACTTC
D: NA; J: TRBJ2-5; length: 14; V: TRBV5-1; size: NA; CDR3: CASSSLTKQETQYF; DNA: TGCGCCAGCAGCTCCCTGACTAAACAAGAGACCCAGTACTTC
D: NA; J: TRBJ2-6; length: 18; V: TRBV7-9; size: NA; CDR3: CASSLPAGRLSGANVLTF; DNA: TGTGCCAGCAGCTTACCGGCAGGGAGGTTGTCTGGGGCCAACGTCCTGACTTTC
D: TRBD1; J: TRBJ2-7; length: 15; V: TRBV7-2; size: NA; CDR3: CASSRDGTGYYEQYF; DNA: TGTGCCAGCAGCAGAGACGGGACAGGTTACTACGAGCAGTACTTC
D: NA; J: TRBJ1-1; length: 14; V: TRBV7-3; size: few; CDR3: CASSLMPGETEAFF; DNA: TGTGCCAGCAGCTTAATGCCAGGGGAGACTGAAGCTTTCTTT
D: NA; J: TRBJ1-4; length: 11; V: TRBV28; size: NA; CDR3: CASSNHEKLFF; DNA: TGTGCCAGCAGTAACCATGAAAAACTGTTTTTT
D: NA; J: TRBJ1-3; length: 16; V: TRBV7-8; size: NA; CDR3: CASSLLGQGIGNTIYF; DNA: TGTGCCAGCAGCTTATTGGGCCAGGGGATAGGAAACACCATATATTTT
D: TRBD1; J: TRBJ2-1; length: 15; V: TRBV7-6; size: NA; CDR3: CASSARDRDYNEQFF; DNA: TGTGCCAGCAGCGCCCGGGACAGGGACTACAATGAGCAGTTCTTC
D: NA; J: TRBJ1-5; length: 13; V: TRBV7-9; size: once; CDR3: CASSLSGNQPQHF; DNA: TGTGCCAGCAGCCTGTCAGGCAATCAGCCCCAGCATTTT
D: TRBD1; J: TRBJ2-7; length: 15; V: TRBV19; size: NA; CDR3: CASSIRAGGGDEQYF; DNA: TGTGCCAGTAGTATTAGGGCAGGGGGCGGCGACGAGCAGTACTTC
D: NA; J: TRBJ1-6; length: 14; V: TRBV5-1; size: NA; CDR3: CASSSGGGDSPLHF; DNA: TGCGCCAGCAGCTCCGGCGGGGGCGATTCACCCCTCCACTTT
D: NA; J: TRBJ2-7; length: 14; V: TRBV6-1; size: NA; CDR3: CASSDGGLVHEQYF; DNA: TGTGCCAGCAGTGACGGGGGGCTCGTGCACGAGCAGTACTTC
D: TRBD1; J: TRBJ2-3; length: 16; V: TRBV10-3; size: NA; CDR3: CAISESDRGGTDTQYF; DNA: TGTGCCATCAGTGAGTCCGACAGGGGTGGCACAGATACGCAGTATTTT